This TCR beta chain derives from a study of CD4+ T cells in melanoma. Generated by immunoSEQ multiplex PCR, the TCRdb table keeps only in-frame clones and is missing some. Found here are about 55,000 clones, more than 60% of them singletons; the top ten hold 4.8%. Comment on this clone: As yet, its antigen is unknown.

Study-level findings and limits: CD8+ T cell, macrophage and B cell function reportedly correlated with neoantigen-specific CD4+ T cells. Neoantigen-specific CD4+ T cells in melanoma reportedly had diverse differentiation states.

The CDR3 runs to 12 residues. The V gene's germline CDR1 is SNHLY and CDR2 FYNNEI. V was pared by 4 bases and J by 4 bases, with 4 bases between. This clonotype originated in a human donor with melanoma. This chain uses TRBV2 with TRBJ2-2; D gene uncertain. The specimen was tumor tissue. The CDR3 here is CASSALTGELFF. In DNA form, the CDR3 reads TGTGCCAGCAGTGCCCTCACCGGGGAGCTGTTTTTT. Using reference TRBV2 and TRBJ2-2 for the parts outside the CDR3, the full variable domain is EPEVTQTPSHQVTQMGQEVILRCVPISNHLYFYWYRQILGQKVEFLVSFYNNEISEKSEIFDDQFSVERPDGSNFTLKIRSTKLEDSAMYFCASSALTGELFFGEGSRLTVL.